Listed here is a single TCR beta chain. The sample is drawn from a study of cytomegalovirus exposure and HLA in healthy donors. As for the donors, each was a healthy bone marrow donor. The PCR made use of 60 Vbeta and 13 Jbeta primers. Generated by immunoSEQ multiplex PCR, the TCRdb table keeps only in-frame clones and is missing some. Of about 62,000 clones in the sample, 65% to 85% are singletons; the top ten hold around 3%. The CDR3 runs to 16 residues. V shed 1 base and J 7 bases; nucleotides not matched to a gene: 6. The V gene's germline CDR1 is LGHNA and CDR2 YNFKEQ. The V and J genes are TRBV4-2 and TRBJ1-6; TRBD1 agrees at 8 bases. This clonotype originated in a woman aged 25 to 45 in good health and CMV-seronegative. What was sequenced was PBMCs. The CDR3 here is CASSQVSGQGNSPLHF. The CDR3 nucleotides are TGTGCCAGCAGCCAAGTGTCAGGACAGGGAAATTCACCCCTCCACTTT.